Reported below is one TCR beta chain. The V end lost 0 bases, the J end lost 8 bases, and 15 bases lay between the germline ends. CDR3 length: 15 amino acids. Germline-derived CDR1 and CDR2 are SGDLS and YYNGEE. These data are taken from a study of blood T cell repertoires in COVID-19. In the authors' workflow: Reference gene primer amplification gave nucleated cell count estimates. Generated by immunoSEQ multiplex PCR, the TCRdb table keeps only in-frame clones and is missing some. Clone size and V and J calls were adopted from that table, with D and trimming inferred from the DNA. The sample carries about 180,000 clones, approximately 85% recorded once.

The source is a man between 60 and 75 years old with acute or convalescent COVID-19. What was sequenced was peripheral blood. The chain carries TRBV9 and TRBJ1-3; D is ambiguous. The CDR3 sequence: CASSVAGGPRDTIYF. For the CDR3, the DNA is TGTGCCAGCAGCGTAGCCGGAGGCCCCCGGGACACCATATATTTT. The whole variable domain, filled in from reference TRBV9 and TRBJ1-3, reads DSGVTQTPKHLITATGQRVTLRCSPRSGDLSVYWYQQSLDQGLQFLIQYYNGEERAKGNILERFSAQQFPDLHSELNLSSLELGDSALYFCASSVAGGPRDTIYFGEGSWLTVV.